This T cell receptor beta chain was sequenced for a study of shared clonotypes between healthy human individuals. The method was immunoSEQ multiplex PCR; TCRdb's version includes in-frame clones alone and lacks a portion of them. The sample records a few hundred thousand clones, almost 97% being singletons. V lost 2 bases and J 2 bases, leaving 10 bases between the germline ends. The germline gives CDR1 MRHNA, CDR2 SNTAGT. The CDR3 is 14 amino acids. The receptor was isolated from a woman in her twenties or thirties in good health. The chain employs TRBV6-4 and TRBJ2-7; maybe TRBD2 (6 bases). The material sequenced was naive CD4+ T cells sorted from blood. This sample's subset: CD45RA+ positively selected. The CDR3 here is CASSDRSGPYEQYF. In nucleotides, the CDR3 is TGTGCCAGCAGTGACCGTAGCGGTCCCTACGAGCAGTACTTC.